This T cell receptor (beta chain) came from a study of beta chain features in type 1 diabetes. Study-wide context: What patients shared with healthy donors was a similar profile of age, gender and cell yields. Sorted cells numbering around 100,000,000 were examined across all samples.

As concerns this clone: Its antigen is unidentified.

This CDR3 is built from 14 residues. Trimming removed 6 bases from V and 9 bases from J; junction bases left unmatched: 5. Germline lookup yields CDR1 LNHDA and CDR2 SQIVND (reference sequence). The study, taken as a whole, reports: Across all four CD4+ subsets, people with type 1 diabetes showed modestly shorter TCRB CDR3s.

The isolated RNA, all of it, was reverse transcribed, so expressed TCRB transcripts were what got sequenced. Assay: immunoSEQ multiplex PCR; the TCRdb copy retains only in-frame clones and omits some. The repertoire consists of 250,000 or so clones, with about a fifth occurring once and the leading ten covering around 0.028%. The TCR sequence derives from a woman in her 40s with type 1 diabetes. Sequenced material: naive CD4+ T cells from blood. V usage is TRBV19 and J usage is TRBJ2-1, with TRBD2 matching 13 bases. CDR3 sequence: CASSGLAGVTEQFF. The CDR3 bases are TGTGCCAGTAGCGGACTAGCGGGAGTAACTGAGCAGTTCTTC.